Listed here are 25 T cell receptor beta chains from one sample, sequenced in a study of regulatory T cells in long-lasting Graves disease. Time point of the sample: persistent/refractory GD, antithyroid drugs over 5 years with positive TRAb. Scientists built the TCR library using RNA that was extracted from PBMCs. The TCR beta library used iRepertoire HTBI primers with Arm-PCR amplification of CDR3. MiXCR was run by TCRdb on the multiplex PCR reads, yielding one entry per CDR3 protein. The sample holds 430,000 or so distinct CDR3 sequences, around 20% seen once. Here the sequenced sample was peripheral blood mononuclear cells (PBMCs), taken when the disease was refractory, from a patient treated with antithyroid drugs. These receptors originate from a female donor with Graves disease.

A remark on this clonotype: One end of the junction varies from germline; a read error may be responsible. The chain is built from TRBV6-5 and TRBJ2-7, with D possibly matching TRBD2 (5 bases). CDR3 length equals 14 residues. Germline assignment: CDR1 MNHEY and CDR2 SVGAGI. CDR3 in amino acids: CASGYSYDYYEQYF. In DNA, the CDR3 is TGTGCCAGCGGTTACTCTTACGACTATTACGAGCAGTACTTC.

The chain is built from TRBV6-2 or TRBV6-3 and TRBJ1-4, with 11 positions matching TRBD1. The CDR3 covers 15 residues. Trimming took 5 bases from V and 8 from J; bases not matched to a gene: 7. Germline CDR1 is MNHEY and CDR2 is SVGEGT. Written as DNA, the CDR3 is TGTGCCAGCAGTGATCGGACAGGGGGCAAGGAAAAACTGTTTTTT. It yields the protein CASSDRTGGKEKLFF.

Concerning this clonotype itself: A much more abundant neighbour one base away suggests this may be a read error. The genes are TRBV28 and TRBJ2-7, with D hard to call. Trimming shortened V by 6 bases and J by 6 bases, and 15 bases separated the two germline ends. Germline V CDR1 and CDR2: MDHEN, SYDVKM. This CDR3 spans 13 amino acids. CDR3 coding DNA: TGTGCCAGCAGGTGGGCCAACCCCTCCGAGCAGTACTTC. Residues: CASRWANPSEQYF.

This clonotype came up many times. This CDR3 is CASSEGGRDTGELFF. The CDR3 DNA reads TGTGCCAGCAGTGAAGGTGGGAGGGACACCGGGGAGCTGTTTTTT. The chain is built from TRBV6-1 and TRBJ2-2, with 7 bases identical to TRBD2. Germline V lookup: CDR1 MNHNS, CDR2 SASEGT. This CDR3 has 15 amino acids. Trimming took 1 base from V and 3 from J; bases not matched to a gene: 2.

The chain has TRBV6-2 or TRBV6-3 and TRBJ2-3; 9 bases agree with TRBD2. The CDR3 runs to 17 residues. The germline V gene encodes CDR1 MNHEY and CDR2 SVGEGT. Unmatched junction bases numbered 7, after V lost 0 bases and J lost 3 bases. The chain's CDR3 is CASSYSIQREATDTQYF. The CDR3 bases are TGTGCCAGCAGTTACTCGATACAGCGGGAGGCAACAGATACGCAGTATTTT.

This clonotype has ten or more counts. Sequence at one end of the junction differs from germline and may be a read error. The CDR3 region has the DNA TGTGCCAGCAGTGAAATAACTAGCGGGGTTAAGTTC. This codes for CASSEITSGVKF. The chain has TRBV2 and TRBJ2-4; 10 bases are a match to TRBD2. Germline V gives CDR1 SNHLY, CDR2 FYNNEI. CDR3 length equals 12 residues. The full variable domain, with the rest looked up from reference TRBV2 and TRBJ2-4, is EPEVTQTPSHQVTQMGQEVILRCVPISNHLYFYWYRQILGQKVEFLVSFYNNEISEKSEIFDDQFSVERPDGSNFTLKIRSTKLEDSAMYFCASSEITSGVKFGAGTRLSVL.

This clonotype occurred many times. V gene TRBV28 combines with J gene TRBJ2-7; D tentatively fits TRBD1 or TRBD2 (5 bases each). V gave up 6 bases and J gave up 3 bases, with 18 bases separating them. The CDR3 loop spans 15 amino acids. Per germline, CDR1 MDHEN and CDR2 SYDVKM. CDR3 sequence: CASSNRRDPDYEQYF. In DNA, the CDR3 is TGTGCCAGCAGCAACAGAAGGGACCCTGACTACGAGCAGTACTTC.

This clonotype was found many times. This rearrangement joins TRBV28 to TRBJ2-6; D remains unclear. The germline V gene encodes CDR1 MDHEN and CDR2 SYDVKM. The CDR3 sequence is 13 residues long. V gave up 2 bases and J gave up 2 bases, with 1 base separating them. The CDR3 loop is CASSLAGANVLTF. The CDR3 region has the DNA TGTGCCAGCAGTTTAGCTGGGGCCAACGTCCTGACTTTC.

The chain uses TRBV5-1 and TRBJ1-6; D perhaps matches TRBD1 (5 bases). The CDR3 extends over 18 amino acids. CDR1 SGHRS and CDR2 YFSETQ come from the germline V gene. Trimming left V 4 bases short and J 1 base short, with 18 bases between. The CDR3: CASSNTDIGGSYNSPLHF. The CDR3 DNA reads TGCGCCAGCAGCAATACGGACATTGGAGGGTCCTATAATTCACCCCTCCACTTT.

Regarding this clonotype: At one end the junction does not follow the germline gene, possibly because of a read error. The V and J genes are TRBV18 and TRBJ2-5, with 9 bases matching TRBD1. Germline-derived CDR1 and CDR2 are KGHSH and LQKENI. The CDR3 extends over 15 amino acids. This CDR3 reads CGSSLSTGGFETQYF. The CDR3 DNA is TGTGGCAGCTCATTATCCACAGGGGGCTTCGAGACCCAGTACTTC.

Note on this clonotype: A read error is likely, as this CDR3 ends without the conserved phenylalanine or tryptophan. The chain couples TRBV6-2 or TRBV6-3 to TRBJ2-7; tentative D call: TRBD2 (5 bases). CDR1 MNHEY and CDR2 SVGEGT come from the germline V gene. The CDR3 spans 11 residues. V dropped 6 bases and J dropped 3 bases, with 6 bases sitting between them. The CDR3 bases are TGTGCCAGCAGCGAGGGCTACGAGCAGTACCTC. Translated: CASSEGYEQYL.

There are many counts of this clonotype. The CDR3 nucleotides are TGTGCCAGCAGTTTAAACACGAACGTCCAAGAGACCCAGTACTTC. Its protein is CASSLNTNVQETQYF. J is TRBJ2-5 and V is TRBV28; the D is unclear. CDR1 MDHEN and CDR2 SYDVKM come from the germline V gene. CDR3 length: 15 amino acids. Deletions cut 2 bases from V and 1 base from J, with 11 bases between.

In this sample, this clonotype turned up many times. V usage is TRBV11-2 and J usage is TRBJ1-2; no definite D call. This CDR3 spans 15 amino acids. Trimming shortened V by 2 bases and J by 12 bases, and 22 bases separated the two germline ends. Germline assignment: CDR1 SGHAT and CDR2 FQNNGV. The CDR3, as DNA: TGTGCCAGCAGCTTACAACGTGGAGGAGGCGCTTTTCACACCTTC. Translating gives CASSLQRGGGAFHTF. Supplemented by reference TRBV11-2 and TRBJ1-2, the full variable domain reads EAGVAQSPRYKIIEKRQSVAFWCNPISGHATLYWYQQILGQGPKLLIQFQNNGVVDDSQLPKDRFSAERLKGVDSTLKIQPAKLEDSAVYLCASSLQRGGGAFHTFGSGTRLTVV.

This clonotype was found a few times. The chain has TRBV20-1 and TRBJ2-7; a possible D gene is TRBD2 (9 bases). V lost 1 base and J 6 bases, leaving 25 bases between the germline ends. The CDR3 runs to 17 residues. CDR1 DFQATT and CDR2 SNEGSKA come from the germline V gene (reference sequence). The CDR3 DNA reads as TGCAGTGCTAGAGTCGGGTGGCTAGCGGGACAGGTTTGCGAGCAGTACTTC. Protein: CSARVGWLAGQVCEQYF.

This clonotype was seen repeatedly, ten times or more. The CDR3: CASSSIWGRGEQYF. CDR3 DNA: TGTGCCAGCAGTAGTATCTGGGGAAGAGGCGAGCAGTACTTC. The chain links TRBV28 to TRBJ2-7; D uncertain. Germline V CDR1 and CDR2: MDHEN, SYDVKM. The CDR3 spans 14 residues. Trimming removed 5 bases from V and 6 bases from J, with 17 bases in between.

This clonotype was observed many times. V usage is TRBV12-3 or TRBV12-4 and J usage is TRBJ2-5; D is undetermined. CDR3 length: 14 residues. Trimming took off 2 bases at V and 5 bases at J, with 12 bases between the two ends. The DNA for the CDR3 is TGTGCCAGCAGTTTAAAAGCACAGTGGGAGACCCAGTACTTC. Translation: CASSLKAQWETQYF.

Concerning this clonotype: One end of the junction does not line up with germline, which may come from a read error. The chain joins TRBV6-5 to TRBJ2-7; D unresolved. The CDR3 is 16 amino acids. From germline, CDR1 is MNHEY and CDR2 SVGAGI. For the CDR3, the DNA is TGTGCCAGCAGCTACTCGTCCAGGTTGAGCTCCTACGAGCAGTACTTC. Translation: CASSYSSRLSSYEQYF.

The rearrangement links TRBV29-1 to TRBJ1-2; D not certain. The V gene's germline CDR1 is SQVTM and CDR2 ANQGSEA. Trimming left V 2 bases short and J 4 bases short, with 8 bases between. The CDR3 extends over 12 amino acids. The CDR3 DNA is TGCAGCGTTGAACAAGGACTCTATGGCTACACCTTC. Its translation is CSVEQGLYGYTF. Filled out from reference TRBV29-1 and TRBJ1-2, the complete variable domain reads SAVISQKPSRDICQRGTSLTIQCQVDSQVTMMFWYRQQPGQSLTLIATANQGSEATYESGFVIDKFPISRPNLTFSTLTVSNMSPEDSSIYLCSVEQGLYGYTFGSGTRLTVV.

This clonotype was seen only once. The chain has TRBV30 and TRBJ2-1, with D unresolved. Germline CDR1 is GTSNPN and CDR2 is SVGIG (reference sequence). This CDR3 has 16 residues. Trimming left V 4 bases short and J 0 bases short, with 16 bases between. The CDR3 loop reads CAWIPARTRSYNEQFF. In nucleotides, the CDR3 is TGTGCCTGGATACCGGCCCGGACCCGCTCCTACAATGAGCAGTTCTTC.

To note about this clonotype: Lacking the conserved final phenylalanine or tryptophan, this CDR3 likely reflects a read error. The chain has TRBV28 and TRBJ2-2; D is unresolved. V was shortened by 5 bases and J by 3 bases, with 10 bases between the two germline ends. The CDR3 totals 14 residues. CDR1 and CDR2 from the germline V gene are MDHEN and SYDVKM. The CDR3 sequence is CASSTEVDTGELFS. The CDR3 coding sequence is TGTGCCAGCAGTACAGAGGTTGACACCGGGGAGCTGTTTTCT.

This clonotype showed up just a few times. This rearrangement joins TRBV29-1 to TRBJ1-2; perhaps TRBD1 as D (5 bases). CDR1 SQVTM and CDR2 ANQGSEA come from the germline V gene. V was trimmed by 2 bases and J by 8 bases, leaving 6 bases between them. This CDR3 contains 10 residues. The CDR3 here is CSVERDGYTF. The CDR3 DNA follows: TGCAGCGTTGAAAGGGACGGCTACACCTTC. Complete variable domain (other parts from reference TRBV29-1 and TRBJ1-2): SAVISQKPSRDICQRGTSLTIQCQVDSQVTMMFWYRQQPGQSLTLIATANQGSEATYESGFVIDKFPISRPNLTFSTLTVSNMSPEDSSIYLCSVERDGYTFGSGTRLTVV.

This chain uses TRBV5-1 with TRBJ2-2, with a weak D call TRBD2 (7 bases). Germline CDR1 SGHRS, CDR2 YFSETQ. With 6 bases removed from V and 5 bases from J, the gap between germline ends came to 20 bases. The CDR3 covers 16 residues. CDR3 in amino acids: CASTPEGGLVTGELFF. CDR3 nucleotide sequence: TGCGCCAGCACCCCCGAGGGGGGGCTGGTGACCGGGGAGCTGTTTTTT.

This clonotype was picked up many times. V is TRBV7-9 and J is TRBJ1-6; D perhaps matches TRBD1 (5 bases). The V and J ends lost 1 base and 9 bases respectively, with 16 bases between them. The CDR3 length is 16 residues. Looked up from germline, CDR1 is SEHNR and CDR2 is FQNEAQ (reference sequence). The CDR3: CASSLVSGIGGSPLHF. CDR3 bases: TGTGCCAGCAGCTTAGTTTCCGGGATTGGGGGTTCACCCCTCCACTTT.

V is TRBV11-2 and J is TRBJ1-5, with no clear D. Germline CDR1 and CDR2: SGHAT and FQNNGV. The CDR3 contains 13 residues. The ends were cut back, 6 bases at V and 7 bases at J, with 13 bases in the middle. CDR3 coding DNA: TGTGCCAGCAGTATCGGCTTCGAACAGCCCCAGCATTTT. Protein: CASSIGFEQPQHF.

This clonotype was observed at least ten times. J is TRBJ1-1 and V is TRBV19; the D is unclear. There are 15 residues in the CDR3. The V gene's germline CDR1 is LNHDA and CDR2 SQIVND (reference sequence). V lost 8 bases and J lost 1, with 17 bases in between. The CDR3 is CASRGSAIENTEAFF. CDR3 nucleotides: TGTGCCAGTCGGGGAAGCGCTATTGAGAACACTGAAGCTTTCTTT.